This paragraph covers one TCR beta chain sequence. Its antigen is not known. All the people who gave samples were healthy bone marrow donors. The data stem from a study of cytomegalovirus exposure and HLA in healthy donors. Points from the study as a whole: The authors later linked a missense DCLRE1C variant to TCR beta V- and J-gene trimming.

This CDR3 contains 11 residues. Germline V lookup: CDR1 SGHAT, CDR2 FQNNGV. Trimming pared 1 base from V and 8 bases from J, leaving 5 bases between. The study ran its PCR with 60 Vbeta and 13 Jbeta primers. TCRdb's copy holds only in-frame clones and misses some; the assay was immunoSEQ multiplex PCR. The repertoire holds 180,000 or so clones, approximately 86% seen once, with around 0.34% in the top ten. The sequenced sample was PBMCs. The chain joins TRBV11-2 to TRBJ1-1; D is possibly TRBD1 (5 bases). This clonotype was obtained from a woman aged 25 to 45 in good health and CMV-seronegative. Here the CDR3 DNA reads TGTGCCAGCAGCTTAGCAGGGGAAGCTTTCTTT. Translated, it gives CASSLAGEAFF.